This TCR beta chain is drawn from a study of blood T cell repertoires in COVID-19 (dated by TCRdb to 2018 to 2021). Context from the whole study: Collaborator samples came from the United States, Italy and Spain and covered acute and convalescent phases of COVID-19. The repertoires were released in a freely available public database intended as a resource for research on the immune response to SARS-CoV-2. The samples were drawn from two sources: the first 160 participants of the ongoing ImmuneRACE study, and 1,200 or so subjects contributed by 6 global collaborators. Where available, HLA class I and class II types were obtained from metadata supplied by the sample provider rather than from assay-based typing. A de-identified subject ID, COVID-19 status, age in years and sex were almost always included in the sample metadata. The material from the prospective study consisted of cDNA or gDNA derived from T cells, B-cell-depleted T cells, or PBMCs. Deeply sampled blood TCRbeta repertoires from subjects exposed to, actively infected with, or recovered from COVID-19 were included in the dataset. Results and caveats for the whole study, not just this receptor: Clinical and demographic metadata were provided uncurated, with the amount varying by source and participant.

This clone was found a few times. It has no known antigen specificity. Qualities for individual bases were not recorded, and no much larger clone is one base off. Collaborating institutions collected whole blood in K2EDTA tubes following their own protocols. For TCRbeta analysis, collaborator samples were shipped as frozen whole blood, as isolated PBMCs, or as DNA extracted from either sample type. The CDR3 has 14 amino acids, counting the end cysteine and phenylalanine. Left in the record is the CDR3 DNA by itself, 42 bases read in frame from the first base. CDR1 and CDR2 (SEHNR, FQNEAQ) derive from the germline V gene (reference sequence). Germline trimming amounts to 4 bases on V and 8 bases on J, with 5 as the count of junction bases outside the gene matches. TCRbeta CDR3 regions were amplified from genomic DNA using the immunoSEQ Assay, a bias-controlled multiplex PCR. The authors' analysis ran thus. The number of nucleated cells in each sample was estimated from the amplification of reference gene primers within the assay. To quantify the absolute abundance of each unique TCRbeta CDR3 rearrangement, sequence reads were collapsed and filtered. For each sample, productive Simpson clonality was calculated as the square root of Simpson's diversity index over productive rearrangements. TCRdb took this table from immuneACCESS and kept in-frame rearrangements with V and J called. Such tables lack part of the clones; where checked against another copy, unresolved V genes explain under half of the gap, and the rest is unexplained. D and trimming come from the DNA, and the V and J calls and clone size come from that table. The table for this sample lists around 150,000 clones; around 80% of them were counted only once. The ten largest clones represent about 11% of the sample.

The sample taken for sequencing was peripheral blood. This receptor chain uses TRBV7-9 and TRBJ1-4, and 9 junctional nucleotides match TRBD1. The receptor was isolated from a man in his sixties with active or convalescent COVID-19. The CDR3 protein: CASSSGQGKEKLFF. The DNA sequence is TGTGCCAGCAGCTCCGGACAGGGGAAAGAAAAACTGTTTTTT.